This TCR beta chain comes out of a study of blood T cell repertoires in COVID-19. As for the study in general: Sites in the United States, Italy and Spain provided acute and convalescent COVID-19 samples. From T cells, B-cell-depleted T cells, or PBMCs came the material, which was cDNA or gDNA.

Trimming took 5 bases from V and 3 from J, leaving 7 bases between them. Germline CDR1 and CDR2: SGHVS and FNYEAQ. CDR3 size: 13 residues. Source study methods: Amplification of reference gene primers provided the estimated nucleated cell counts. Repertoires were generated with immunoSEQ multiplex PCR, while TCRdb's copy carries only in-frame clones and drops some. V and J calls and clone size are copied from that table; D and trimming were computed from the DNA. The top ten clones hold about 29% of a sample with some 150,000 clones, about 80% of them seen once. The chain employs TRBV7-6 and TRBJ2-2; D is undetermined. Sequenced: peripheral blood. The source of this sequence is a woman aged 55-75 years with acute or convalescent COVID-19. CDR3 nucleotides: TGTGCCAGCAGCCGTCGGGACACCGGGGAGCTGTTTTTT. Its protein is CASSRRDTGELFF.